A single sample is the source of the 9 T cell receptor beta chains below, sequenced in a study of early T cells in non-severe SARS-CoV-2 infection. Each CDR3 protein gets one entry after TCRdb re-called the 5' RACE reads with MiXCR. This table holds 55,000 to 80,000 distinct CDR3 sequences, about 10% found once. The material sequenced was whole blood, taken at baseline. The receptors were gathered from an adult who was a healthcare worker with PCR-confirmed SARS-CoV-2 infection or an uninfected control (not recorded which).

This chain joins TRBV5-1 and TRBJ2-7; maybe TRBD2 (5 bases). Per germline, CDR1 SGHRS and CDR2 YFSETQ. V gave up 4 bases and J gave up 6 bases, with 14 bases separating them. This CDR3 contains 13 residues. CDR3 in amino acids: CASSVSTRREQYF. CDR3 nucleotide sequence: TGCGCCAGCAGCGTTTCCACTAGACGCGAGCAGTACTTC.

The rearrangement joins TRBV11-2 to TRBJ2-7, with TRBD1 matching over 8 bases. CDR3 size: 14 residues. The germline V gene encodes CDR1 SGHAT and CDR2 FQNNGV. V was clipped by 2 bases and J by 3 bases; unmatched bases: 3. Here the CDR3 DNA reads TGTGCCAGCAGCTTAAGGGGACAGGACTACGAGCAGTACTTC. Translation: CASSLRGQDYEQYF.

This clonotype was found many times. The chain has TRBV30 and TRBJ2-1, with a weak D call TRBD2 (6 bases). Germline CDR1 GTSNPN, CDR2 SVGIG (reference sequence). Between the trimmed V and J ends, which lost 2 bases and 7 bases, there was a span of 12 bases. This CDR3 is 13 amino acids long. Written as DNA, the CDR3 is TGTGCCTGGAGTTGGAGGGAATTTAATGAGCAGTTCTTC. This encodes CAWSWREFNEQFF.

The V and J genes are TRBV29-1 and TRBJ2-1; D unresolved. Germline V CDR1 and CDR2: SQVTM, ANQGSEA. This CDR3 is built from 11 residues. V lost 6 bases and J 5 bases, leaving 8 bases between the germline ends. DNA of the CDR3: TGCAGCGTGCCAGTCCACAATGAGCAGTTCTTC. It specifies CSVPVHNEQFF.

The sample holds a few counts of this clonotype. V is TRBV6-5 and J is TRBJ2-2, with TRBD2 matching 12 bases. The length of the CDR3 is 19 residues. Germline V gene data show CDR1 as MNHEY and CDR2 as SVGAGI. The trim removed 0 bases at V and 3 bases at J, leaving 8 bases unmatched. CDR3 bases: TGTGCCAGCAGTTACTCGGGCCTAGCGGGAGGGCCTTACACCGGGGAGCTGTTTTTT. Translating it yields CASSYSGLAGGPYTGELFF.

The gene calls are TRBV20-1 and TRBJ2-4, with 7 bases matching TRBD2. Germline lookup yields CDR1 DFQATT and CDR2 SNEGSKA (reference sequence). This CDR3 has 15 amino acids. V gave up 5 bases and J gave up 3 bases; unmatched junction bases: 10. Here the CDR3 DNA reads TGCAGTGCTCCCGACGGGCGGGAGATCAAAAACATTCAGTACTTC. Its translation: CSAPDGREIKNIQYF.

This clonotype was seen just once. Given a much more abundant clone one base away, this may be a read error. This is likely a read error, given that the CDR3 carries no conserved phenylalanine or tryptophan at its end. The chain has TRBV20-1 and TRBJ2-5; 8 nucleotides align to TRBD2. Germline CDR1 reads DFQATT; CDR2 reads SNEGSKA (reference sequence). Trimming cost V 6 bases and J 4 bases; bases outside gene matches: 7. This CDR3 spans 13 amino acids. The CDR3 coding sequence is TGCAGTGCCTCGGGAGGGATGGGAGAGACCCAGTACCTC. It codes for CSASGGMGETQYL.

There are a few counts of this clonotype. V is TRBV18 and J is TRBJ1-1; TRBD1 is a possible D gene (5 bases). Germline CDR1 and CDR2: KGHSH and LQKENI. The CDR3 extends over 14 amino acids. Trimming left V 4 bases short and J 4 bases short, with 13 bases between. In DNA, the CDR3 is TGTGCCAGCTCACTTCTTGGGGGAACCACTGAAGCTTTCTTT. Amino acids: CASSLLGGTTEAFF.

This clonotype was seen ten or more times. The chain couples TRBV27 to TRBJ2-7, with 7 bases identical to TRBD2. Germline CDR1 reads MNHEY; CDR2 reads SMNVEV (reference sequence). This CDR3 region has 14 residues. With 6 bases clipped from V and 0 bases from J, the junction kept 5 bases outside the gene matches. The CDR3: CASSLAVTSYEQYF. The CDR3 DNA follows: TGTGCCAGCAGCCTAGCGGTAACCTCCTACGAGCAGTACTTC.